The rows below give T cell receptor beta chains drawn from one sample of a study of blood T cell repertoires in COVID-19. Here immunoSEQ multiplex PCR was the method, and the copy in TCRdb shows in-frame clones only, minus some. The sample has about 53,000 clones; 77% are singletons. The sequenced material came from peripheral blood. The source of these receptors is a man in his 70s with active or convalescent COVID-19. CDR3s include the opening cysteine and the closing phenylalanine or tryptophan.

cdr3_aa | j_call | v_call
CASRDRGRPQETQYF | TRBJ2-5 | TRBV6-5
CASSLANRGGKDEQYF | TRBJ2-7 | TRBV5-1
CASSSSMLVKETQYF | TRBJ2-5 | TRBV7-2
CASAETGYGYTF | TRBJ1-2 | TRBV21-1
CAIREPSAGLNTEAFF | TRBJ1-1 | TRBV10-3
CAISGRGEDQPQHF | TRBJ1-5 | TRBV10-3
CASSDGLAGNEQFF | TRBJ2-1 | TRBV2
CASSSISTGVEQYF | TRBJ2-7 | TRBV11-2
CASKTGANYGYTF | TRBJ1-2 | TRBV6-5
CASSYGGTGKDEQFF | TRBJ2-1 | TRBV6-2/TRBV6-3
CASSPLRGDQPQHF | TRBJ1-5 | TRBV18
CASSHPGQGPFDGHTF | TRBJ1-2 | TRBV7-9
CASSLYFLAGKYNEQFF | TRBJ2-1 | TRBV5-6
CASSIRDSFYEQYF | TRBJ2-7 | TRBV19
CASSEDREINGYTF | TRBJ1-2 | TRBV6-1
CASSYSFAGELFF | TRBJ2-2 | TRBV6-2/TRBV6-3
CASSPRGELSYEQYF | TRBJ2-7 | TRBV18
CSVETQVGQPQHF | TRBJ1-5 | TRBV29-1
CSVGGLAGVGDTQYF | TRBJ2-3 | TRBV29-1
CASSPGPSNQPQHF | TRBJ1-5 | TRBV18
CASSDGTGGSEAFF | TRBJ1-1 | TRBV9
CASSFGTVPYGYTF | TRBJ1-2 | TRBV7-2
CASSPSGQLSNSPLHF | TRBJ1-6 | TRBV7-2
CASTSLDRASYGYTF | TRBJ1-2 | TRBV6-5
CASSHGDRGYYGYTF | TRBJ1-2 | TRBV3-1/TRBV3-2
CASSQARWQLCEQFF | TRBJ2-1 | TRBV3-1/TRBV3-2
CASSPGQGYTGELFF | TRBJ2-2 | TRBV7-2
CASSSISSHEKLFF | TRBJ1-4 | TRBV7-2
CASSLWTETEQYF | TRBJ2-7 | TRBV11-3
CASSLDGETGNTIYF | TRBJ1-3 | TRBV5-1
CASSFSPPGLAGDTTNNEQFF | TRBJ2-1 | TRBV7-3
CASRDLAGATDTQYF | TRBJ2-3 | TRBV10-2
CASSTTANTEAFF | TRBJ1-1 | TRBV28
CASSKGEGKTYEQYF | TRBJ2-7 | TRBV9
CASSLAPLGGNVLTF | TRBJ2-6 | TRBV3-1/TRBV3-2
CASSRALAGGNIQYF | TRBJ2-4 | TRBV5-6
CASSINRGELFF | TRBJ2-2 | TRBV11-3
CASSIDRDSYEQYF | TRBJ2-7 | TRBV19
CSVEEPTGGSYGYTF | TRBJ1-2 | TRBV29-1
CASSLALRVTGELFF | TRBJ2-2 | TRBV5-1